The 18 T cell receptor beta chains given below trace back to one sample, sequenced in a study of blood T cell repertoires in COVID-19. Profiling relied on immunoSEQ multiplex PCR, and the TCRdb table lists in-frame clones only, not all of them. Of hundreds of thousands of clones in the sample, 87% were seen once. The sample was PBMCs or T cells enriched from blood (not recorded which). Every receptor here comes from a woman between 50 and 59 years old who had recovered from COVID-19.

The chain joins TRBV6-5 to TRBJ1-2; 7 nucleotides agree with TRBD1. V shed 6 bases, J shed 3 bases, and the junction held 4 bases outside the gene matches. The germline V gene encodes CDR1 MNHEY and CDR2 SVGAGI. This CDR3 has 13 residues. The CDR3 bases are TGTGCCAGCAGACCCGGGACAGACTATGGCTACACCTTC. Its translation: CASRPGTDYGYTF.

The chain joins TRBV7-9 to TRBJ1-2; D is undetermined. CDR1 is SEHNR and CDR2 is FQNEAQ in the germline V gene (reference sequence). The CDR3 extends over 15 amino acids. The germline V and J ends were trimmed by 1 base and 0 bases, with 9 bases remaining between them. In DNA form, the CDR3 reads TGTGCCAGCAGCTTAGTCGACTTAGCTAACTATGGCTACACCTTC. This codes for CASSLVDLANYGYTF.

The chain combines TRBV7-8 with TRBJ1-5; tentatively, D is TRBD1 (5 bases). Germline values: CDR1 SGHVS, CDR2 FQNEAQ. V lost 1 base, J lost 7 bases, and 14 bases lay in between. This CDR3 comprises 15 residues. The CDR3 protein is CASSLDRWTVQPQHF. The CDR3, as DNA: TGTGCCAGCAGCTTAGACAGGTGGACGGTCCAGCCCCAGCATTTT.

This chain links TRBV14 with TRBJ2-7; a weak D match, TRBD2 (5 bases). The V and J ends lost 2 bases and 9 bases respectively, with 14 bases between them. CDR1 and CDR2 (germline): SGHDN, FVKESK. The CDR3 runs 13 residues. The CDR3 is CASSQTLGGRQYF. The CDR3 DNA is TGTGCCAGCAGCCAAACCCTAGGAGGTCGGCAGTACTTC. The complete variable domain, with remaining parts taken from reference TRBV14 and TRBJ2-7, reads EAGVTQFPSHSVIEKGQTVTLRCDPISGHDNLYWYRRVMGKEIKFLLHFVKESKQDESGMPNNRFLAERTGGTYSTLKVQPAELEDSGVYFCASSQTLGGRQYFGPGTRLTVT.

This rearrangement joins TRBV6-1 to TRBJ1-3; D is unclear. The CDR3 has 14 amino acids. Trimming left V 3 bases short and J 8 bases short, with 14 bases between. The V gene's germline CDR1 is MNHNS and CDR2 SASEGT. CDR3 amino acids: CASSEKATAYTIYF. The CDR3 nucleotides read TGTGCCAGCAGTGAGAAGGCGACTGCATACACCATATATTTT.

The CDR3 region is CASSQEVLGADTQYF. The DNA of the CDR3 is TGTGCCAGCAGCCAAGAGGTTTTGGGAGCAGATACGCAGTATTTT. The chain carries TRBV4-2 and TRBJ2-3; D is possibly TRBD2 (5 bases). The CDR3 length is 15 residues. The V and J ends lost 0 bases and 4 bases respectively, with 11 bases between them. Germline V CDR1 and CDR2: LGHNA, YNFKEQ.

The rearrangement links TRBV27 to TRBJ1-2, with TRBD1 matching 9 bases. The CDR3 extends over 13 amino acids. J was trimmed by 6 bases and V by 8 bases; bases with no gene match: 7. Germline values: CDR1 MNHEY, CDR2 SMNVEV (reference sequence). The CDR3 DNA is TGTGCCAGCGCCTCACAGGGGGCGGATGGCTACACCTTC. Translated: CASASQGADGYTF.

This clone was detected a few times. V gene TRBV2 combines with J gene TRBJ1-5; 7 nucleotides agree with TRBD1. Germline values: CDR1 SNHLY, CDR2 FYNNEI. V shed 6 bases, J shed 7 bases, and the junction held 12 bases outside the gene matches. The CDR3 is 15 amino acids. CDR3 residues: CASSLLQGGKQPQHF. CDR3 nucleotides: TGTGCCAGCAGCCTCCTTCAGGGGGGTAAACAGCCCCAGCATTTT.

This sequence joins TRBV6-5 and TRBJ1-3; a weak D match, TRBD1 (5 bases). The CDR3 runs to 14 residues. Germline V gene data show CDR1 as MNHEY and CDR2 as SVGAGI. V shed 0 bases and J shed 4 bases, with 7 bases lying between them. CDR3: CASSYSRQGNTIYF. DNA for the CDR3: TGTGCCAGCAGTTACTCGAGACAGGGAAACACCATATATTTT.

Details on this clone: At the DNA level, this CDR3 is encoded by other sequences in the same sample as well. The chain employs TRBV3-1 (or the pseudogene TRBV3-2) and TRBJ1-1; D possibly corresponds to TRBD1 (6 bases). Per germline, CDR1 LGHDT and CDR2 YNNKEL (reference sequence). The V end lost 1 base, the J end lost 2 bases, and 8 bases lay between the germline ends. The CDR3 covers 14 residues. The CDR3 protein is CASSQGQVNTEAFF. The CDR3 nucleotides are TGTGCCAGCAGCCAAGGACAGGTAAACACTGAAGCTTTCTTT.

This clone was found once. The rearrangement links TRBV27 to TRBJ1-2; TRBD1 is a possible D gene (6 bases). The CDR3 extends over 16 amino acids. Trimming stripped 2 bases from V and 4 bases from J, with 17 bases between. Germline V lookup: CDR1 MNHEY, CDR2 SMNVEV (reference sequence). Here the CDR3 DNA reads TGTGCCAGCAGTTTAGGCAGGGGCAGAGGAGGCTATGGCTACACCTTC. Translated: CASSLGRGRGGYGYTF.

This clone was detected a few times. The chain has TRBV7-2 and TRBJ2-3; the D is unclear. Between the trimmed V and J ends, which lost 6 bases and 10 bases, there was a span of 17 bases. Germline CDR1 and CDR2: SGHTA and FQGNSA. The length of the CDR3 is 13 residues. CDR3 protein: CASRLGSASAQYF. The CDR3 nucleotides read TGTGCCAGCAGGCTCGGGTCCGCGTCCGCGCAGTATTTT.

The chain links TRBV11-2 to TRBJ2-4, with D hard to call. CDR3 length: 16 amino acids. The V end was cut by 1 base, the J end by 0 bases, with 10 bases between. Germline lookup yields CDR1 SGHAT and CDR2 FQNNGV. The chain's CDR3 is CASSLVGSLAKNIQYF. The DNA of the CDR3 is TGTGCCAGCAGCTTAGTGGGCAGTTTAGCCAAAAACATTCAGTACTTC.

The chain combines TRBV9 with TRBJ1-1; possible D gene TRBD1, 6 bases. CDR1 is SGDLS, CDR2 YYNGEE, per germline. The CDR3 spans 12 residues. V was clipped by 4 bases and J by 8 bases, with 12 bases between them. The DNA for the CDR3 is TGTGCCAGCAGCTCAACAGGGTTGGAAGCTTTCTTT. It specifies CASSSTGLEAFF.

This clone was recorded once. The chain joins TRBV19 to TRBJ2-5; 16 bases line up with TRBD2. Germline trimming cut 5 bases from V and 2 bases from J; bases unmatched to any gene: 8. The CDR3 spans 18 residues. Germline V CDR1 and CDR2: LNHDA, SQIVND (reference sequence). The CDR3 coding sequence is TGTGCCAGTAGTGTGGGACTAGCGGGGGGGCCTCAACAAGAGACCCAGTACTTC. This translates into CASSVGLAGGPQQETQYF.

V is TRBV19 and J is TRBJ2-5; TRBD1 is a possible D gene (7 bases). The germline V and J ends were trimmed by 5 bases and 5 bases, with 15 bases remaining between them. The CDR3 length is 14 residues. Germline V gives CDR1 LNHDA, CDR2 SQIVND (reference sequence). CDR3 residues: CASSRRDSPETQYF. The CDR3, as DNA: TGTGCCAGTAGTCGGAGGGACAGTCCGGAGACCCAGTACTTC. The full variable domain, with the rest looked up from reference TRBV19 and TRBJ2-5, is DGGITQSPKYLFRKEGQNVTLSCEQNLNHDAMYWYRQDPGQGLRLIYYSQIVNDFQKGDIAEGYSVSREKKESFPLTVTSAQKNPTAFYLCASSRRDSPETQYFGPGTRLLVL.

The chain is built from TRBV30 and TRBJ1-2; tentatively, D is TRBD1 (6 bases). V was clipped by 5 bases and J by 7 bases, with 17 bases between them. The CDR3 extends over 13 amino acids. Germline V lookup: CDR1 GTSNPN, CDR2 SVGIG (reference sequence). CDR3 sequence reads: CAWSYGGGVGYTF. CDR3 coding DNA: TGTGCCTGGTCTTATGGGGGGGGCGTTGGCTACACCTTC.

A single count supports this clone. This chain links TRBV28 with TRBJ2-5; no definite D call. The germline V gene encodes CDR1 MDHEN and CDR2 SYDVKM. The CDR3 is 16 residues long. V was cut by 2 bases and J by 4 bases, with 17 bases left in between. Here the CDR3 reads CASSLMPARLGETQYF. The CDR3, as DNA: TGTGCCAGCAGTTTAATGCCAGCGCGCCTGGGAGAGACCCAGTACTTC.